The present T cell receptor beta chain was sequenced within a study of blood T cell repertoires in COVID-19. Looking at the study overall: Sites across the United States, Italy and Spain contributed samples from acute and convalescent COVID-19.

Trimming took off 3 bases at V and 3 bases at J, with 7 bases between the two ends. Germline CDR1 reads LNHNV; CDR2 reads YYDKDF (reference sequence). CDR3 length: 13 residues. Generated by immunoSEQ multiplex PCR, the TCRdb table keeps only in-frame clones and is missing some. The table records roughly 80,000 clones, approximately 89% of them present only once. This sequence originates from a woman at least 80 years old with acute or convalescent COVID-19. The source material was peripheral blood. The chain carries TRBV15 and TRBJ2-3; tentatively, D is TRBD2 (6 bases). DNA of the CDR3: TGTGCCACCAGCAGGGGGGGTACAGATACGCAGTATTTT. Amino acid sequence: CATSRGGTDTQYF.